This T cell receptor (beta chain) was captured by sequencing in a study of shared clonotypes between healthy human individuals. About the study: Every donor yielded three CD4 naive, three CD4 memory, two CD8 naive and one CD8 memory plate. Study results and caveats: Generation probability values for non-shared clonotypes were lower than those for clonotypes shared by all four donors.

As regards this clone: What it binds is unknown.

Sequencing used immunoSEQ multiplex PCR; TCRdb keeps in-frame clones, though not all of them. Of roughly 2 million clones detected, almost 96% appear once; the ten largest clones hold over 0.1%. There are 15 residues in the CDR3. Per germline, CDR1 KGHSH and CDR2 LQKENI. J gave up 5 bases and V 1 base, and 5 bases lay outside the gene matches. The chain carries TRBV18 and TRBJ2-5; 9 bases align to TRBD1. The sequenced material came from naive CD4+ T cells sorted from blood. Subset indicated: CD45RA+ positively selected. This clonotype originated in a man younger than 30 in good health. DNA of the CDR3: TGTGCCAGCTCACCACAACAGGGGGCAAGGGAGACCCAGTACTTC. Translated, it gives CASSPQQGARETQYF.